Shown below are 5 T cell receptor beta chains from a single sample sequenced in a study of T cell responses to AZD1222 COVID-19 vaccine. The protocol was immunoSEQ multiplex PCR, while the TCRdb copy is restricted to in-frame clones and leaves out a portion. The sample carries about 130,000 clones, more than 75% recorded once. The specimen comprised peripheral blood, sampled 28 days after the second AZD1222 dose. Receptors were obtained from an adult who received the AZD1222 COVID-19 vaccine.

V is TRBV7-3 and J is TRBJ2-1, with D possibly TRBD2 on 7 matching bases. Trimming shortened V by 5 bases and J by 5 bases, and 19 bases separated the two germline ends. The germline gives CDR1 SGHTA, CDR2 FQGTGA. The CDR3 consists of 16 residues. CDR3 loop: CASSPRGAIVHNEQFF. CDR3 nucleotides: TGTGCCAGCAGCCCCCGGGGGGCCATCGTACACAATGAGCAGTTCTTC.

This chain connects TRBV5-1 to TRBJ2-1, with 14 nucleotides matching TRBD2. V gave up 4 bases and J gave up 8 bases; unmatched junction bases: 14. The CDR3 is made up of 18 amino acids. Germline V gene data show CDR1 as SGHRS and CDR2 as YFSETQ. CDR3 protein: CASSLGTSGRRSLDEQFF. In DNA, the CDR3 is TGCGCCAGCAGCCTCGGGACTAGCGGGAGAAGGAGTCTAGATGAGCAGTTCTTC.

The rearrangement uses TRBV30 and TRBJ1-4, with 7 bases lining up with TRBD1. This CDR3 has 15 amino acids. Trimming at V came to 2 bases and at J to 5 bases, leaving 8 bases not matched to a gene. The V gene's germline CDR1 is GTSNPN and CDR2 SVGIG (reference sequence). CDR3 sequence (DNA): TGTGCCTGGAGTTCTGGGACAGTCTTAAATGAAAAACTGTTTTTT. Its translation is CAWSSGTVLNEKLFF.

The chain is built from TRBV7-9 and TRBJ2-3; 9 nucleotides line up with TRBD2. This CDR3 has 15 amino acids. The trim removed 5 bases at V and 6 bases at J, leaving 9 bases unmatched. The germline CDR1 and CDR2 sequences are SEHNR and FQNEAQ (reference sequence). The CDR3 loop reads CASSRGGRERDTQYF. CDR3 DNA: TGTGCCAGCAGCCGGGGCGGGAGGGAGAGGGATACGCAGTATTTT.

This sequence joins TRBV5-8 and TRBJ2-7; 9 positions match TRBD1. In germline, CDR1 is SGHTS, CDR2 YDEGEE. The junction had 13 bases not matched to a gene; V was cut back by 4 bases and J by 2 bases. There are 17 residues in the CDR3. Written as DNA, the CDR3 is TGTGCCAGCAGCCCCGATTACAGACAGGGGGTAACCTACGAGCAGTACTTC. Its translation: CASSPDYRQGVTYEQYF.